Here is one T cell receptor (beta chain) with its context. Its antigen is as yet unknown. The data were taken from a study of cytomegalovirus exposure and HLA in healthy donors. Regarding the study as a whole: Among TCR beta chains, those listed as cytomegalovirus-associated numbered more than 150.

The V gene lost 5 bases and the J gene lost 4 bases, with 8 bases spanning the gap. CDR3 length: 11 residues. Germline CDR1 GTSNPN, CDR2 SVGIG (reference sequence). Primers for the PCR totalled 60 Vbeta and 13 Jbeta. TCRdb keeps only in-frame clones here, not all; method: immunoSEQ multiplex PCR. The table has over 65,000 clones, 65% to 85% seen once. Sequenced material: PBMCs. The origin of this receptor is a man over 45 in good health and CMV-seronegative. The chain is built from TRBV30 and TRBJ1-1, with a possible D match to TRBD1 (5 bases). The CDR3 region has the DNA TGTGCCTGGGACAGAACCACTGAAGCTTTCTTT. Protein product: CAWDRTTEAFF. Together with reference TRBV30 and TRBJ1-1, the CDR3 gives the full variable domain: SQTIHQWPATLVQPVGSPLSLECTVEGTSNPNLYWYRQAAGRGLQLLFYSVGIGQISSEVPQNLSASRPQDRQFILSSKKLLLSDSGFYLCAWDRTTEAFFGQGTRLTVV.